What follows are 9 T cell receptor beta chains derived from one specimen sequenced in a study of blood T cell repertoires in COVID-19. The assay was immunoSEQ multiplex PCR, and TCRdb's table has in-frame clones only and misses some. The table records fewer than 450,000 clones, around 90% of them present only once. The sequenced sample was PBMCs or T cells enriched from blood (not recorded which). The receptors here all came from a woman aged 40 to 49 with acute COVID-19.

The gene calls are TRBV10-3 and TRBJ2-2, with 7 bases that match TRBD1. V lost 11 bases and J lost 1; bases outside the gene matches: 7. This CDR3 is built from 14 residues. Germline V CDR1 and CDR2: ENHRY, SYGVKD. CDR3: CASGQTQNTGELFF. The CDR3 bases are TGTGCCTCGGGACAGACGCAGAACACCGGGGAGCTGTTTTTT.

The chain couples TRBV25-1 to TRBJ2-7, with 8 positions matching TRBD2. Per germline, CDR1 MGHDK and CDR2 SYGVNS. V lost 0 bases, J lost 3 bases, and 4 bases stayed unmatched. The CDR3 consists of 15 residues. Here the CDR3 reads CASSEYDGGDYEQYF. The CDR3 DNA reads TGTGCCAGCAGTGAATATGACGGGGGGGACTACGAGCAGTACTTC.

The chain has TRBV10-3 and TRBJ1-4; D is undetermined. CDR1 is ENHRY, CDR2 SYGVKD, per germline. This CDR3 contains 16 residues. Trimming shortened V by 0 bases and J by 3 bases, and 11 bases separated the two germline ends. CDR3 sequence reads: CAISESELGANEKLFF. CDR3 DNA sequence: TGTGCCATCAGTGAGTCGGAGCTCGGTGCTAATGAAAAACTGTTTTTT.

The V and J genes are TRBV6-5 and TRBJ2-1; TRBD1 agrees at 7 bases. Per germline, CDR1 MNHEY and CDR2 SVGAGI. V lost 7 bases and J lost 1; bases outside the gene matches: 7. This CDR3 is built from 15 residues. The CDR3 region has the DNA TGTGCCAGCAATCTGGACAGGTTATCCTACAATGAGCAGTTCTTC. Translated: CASNLDRLSYNEQFF.

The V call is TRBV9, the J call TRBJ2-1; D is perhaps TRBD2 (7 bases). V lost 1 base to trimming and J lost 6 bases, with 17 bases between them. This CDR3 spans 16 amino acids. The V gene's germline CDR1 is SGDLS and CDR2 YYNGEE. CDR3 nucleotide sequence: TGTGCCAGCAGCGTATCGGGGGGCGCAATGATCAATGAGCAGTTCTTC. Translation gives CASSVSGGAMINEQFF.

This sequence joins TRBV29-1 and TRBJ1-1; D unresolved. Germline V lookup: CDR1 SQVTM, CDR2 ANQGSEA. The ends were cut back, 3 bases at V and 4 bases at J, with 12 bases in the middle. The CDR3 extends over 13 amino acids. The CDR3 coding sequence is TGCAGCGTTGATGCGGGCCTGGGCACTGAAGCTTTCTTT. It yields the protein CSVDAGLGTEAFF.

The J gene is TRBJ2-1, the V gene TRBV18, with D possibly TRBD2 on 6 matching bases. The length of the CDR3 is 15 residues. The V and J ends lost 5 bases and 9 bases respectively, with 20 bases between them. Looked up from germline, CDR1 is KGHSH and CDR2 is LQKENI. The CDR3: CASSWEVGTTGEQFF. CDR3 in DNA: TGTGCCAGCTCATGGGAGGTGGGGACCACAGGTGAGCAGTTCTTC.

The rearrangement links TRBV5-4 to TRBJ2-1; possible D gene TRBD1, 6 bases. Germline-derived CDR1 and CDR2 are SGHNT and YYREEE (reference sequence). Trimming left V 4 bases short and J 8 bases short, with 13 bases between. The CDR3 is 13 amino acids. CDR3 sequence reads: CASSIKYRDEQFF. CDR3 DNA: TGTGCCAGCAGCATCAAATACAGGGATGAGCAGTTCTTC.

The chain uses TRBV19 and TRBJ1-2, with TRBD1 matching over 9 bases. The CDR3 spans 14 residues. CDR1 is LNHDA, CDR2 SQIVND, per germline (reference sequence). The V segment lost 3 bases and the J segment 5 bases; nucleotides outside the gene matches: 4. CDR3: CASSIGTGMYGYTF. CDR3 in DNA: TGTGCCAGTAGTATCGGGACAGGGATGTATGGCTACACCTTC.